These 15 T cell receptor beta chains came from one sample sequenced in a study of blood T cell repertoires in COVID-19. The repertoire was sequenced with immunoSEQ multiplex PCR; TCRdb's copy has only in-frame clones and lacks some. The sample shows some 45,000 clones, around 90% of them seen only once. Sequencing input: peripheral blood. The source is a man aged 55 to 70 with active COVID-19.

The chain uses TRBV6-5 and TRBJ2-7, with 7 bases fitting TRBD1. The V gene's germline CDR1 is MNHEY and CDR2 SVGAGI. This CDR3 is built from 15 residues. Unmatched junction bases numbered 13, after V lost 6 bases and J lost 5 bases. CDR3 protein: CASRIQPTGPHEQYF. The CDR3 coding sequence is TGTGCCAGCAGGATACAACCGACAGGGCCCCACGAGCAGTACTTC.

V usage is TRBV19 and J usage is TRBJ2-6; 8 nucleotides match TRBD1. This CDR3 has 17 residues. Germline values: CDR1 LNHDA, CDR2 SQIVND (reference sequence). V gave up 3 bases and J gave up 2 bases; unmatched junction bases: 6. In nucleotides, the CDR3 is TGTGCCAGTAGTATCAGGGCAGGGGGCGCTGGGGCCAACGTCCTGACTTTC. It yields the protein CASSIRAGGAGANVLTF.

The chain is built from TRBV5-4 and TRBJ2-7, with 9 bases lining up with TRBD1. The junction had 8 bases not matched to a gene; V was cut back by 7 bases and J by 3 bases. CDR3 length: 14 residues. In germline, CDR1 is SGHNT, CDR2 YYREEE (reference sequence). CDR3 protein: CASGRDRALYEQYF. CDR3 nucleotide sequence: TGTGCCAGCGGACGGGACAGGGCCCTCTACGAGCAGTACTTC.

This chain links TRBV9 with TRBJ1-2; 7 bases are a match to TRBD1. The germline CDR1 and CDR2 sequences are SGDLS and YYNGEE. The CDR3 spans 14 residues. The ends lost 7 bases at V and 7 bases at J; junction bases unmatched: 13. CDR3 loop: CASLGFGTAAGYTF. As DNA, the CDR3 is TGTGCCAGCTTAGGTTTCGGGACAGCGGCTGGCTACACCTTC.

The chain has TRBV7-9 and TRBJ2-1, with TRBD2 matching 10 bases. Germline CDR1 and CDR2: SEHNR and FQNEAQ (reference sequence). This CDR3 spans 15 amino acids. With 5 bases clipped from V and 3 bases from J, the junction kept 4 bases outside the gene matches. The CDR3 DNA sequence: TGTGCCAGCAGCGTACTAGCGGGGAACTACAATGAGCAGTTCTTC. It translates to CASSVLAGNYNEQFF.

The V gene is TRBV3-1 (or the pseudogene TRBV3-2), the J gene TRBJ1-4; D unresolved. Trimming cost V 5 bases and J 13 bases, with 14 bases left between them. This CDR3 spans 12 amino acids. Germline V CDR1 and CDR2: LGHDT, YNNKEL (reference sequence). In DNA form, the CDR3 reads TGTGCCAGCAGCGGAGACGTCCCGGGACTGTTTTTT. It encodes CASSGDVPGLFF.

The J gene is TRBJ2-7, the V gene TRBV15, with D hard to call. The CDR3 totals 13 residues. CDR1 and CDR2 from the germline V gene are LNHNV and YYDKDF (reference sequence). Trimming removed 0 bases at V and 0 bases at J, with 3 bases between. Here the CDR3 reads CATSRDLSYEQYF. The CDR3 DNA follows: TGTGCCACCAGCAGAGATCTCTCCTACGAGCAGTACTTC.

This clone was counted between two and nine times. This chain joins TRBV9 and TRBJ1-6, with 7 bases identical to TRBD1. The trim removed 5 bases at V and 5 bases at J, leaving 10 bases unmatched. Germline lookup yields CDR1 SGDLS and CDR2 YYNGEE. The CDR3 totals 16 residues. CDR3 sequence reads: CASSSDRPMHNSPLHF. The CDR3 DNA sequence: TGTGCCAGCAGTTCGGACAGGCCAATGCATAATTCACCCCTCCACTTT.

CDR3: CASNPQLSNQPQHF. The CDR3, as DNA: TGTGCCAGCAACCCACAGCTTAGCAATCAGCCCCAGCATTTT. V gene TRBV28 combines with J gene TRBJ1-5; unclear D gene. The CDR3 sequence is 14 residues long. CDR1 MDHEN and CDR2 SYDVKM come from the germline V gene. V was shortened by 7 bases and J by 0 bases, with 10 bases between the two germline ends.

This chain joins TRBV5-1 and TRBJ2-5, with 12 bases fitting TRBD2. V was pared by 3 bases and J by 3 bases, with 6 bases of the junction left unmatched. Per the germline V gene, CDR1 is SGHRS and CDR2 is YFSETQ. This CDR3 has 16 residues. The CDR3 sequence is CASSSGTSGHKETQYF. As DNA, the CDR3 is TGCGCCAGCAGCTCAGGGACTAGCGGGCATAAAGAGACCCAGTACTTC.

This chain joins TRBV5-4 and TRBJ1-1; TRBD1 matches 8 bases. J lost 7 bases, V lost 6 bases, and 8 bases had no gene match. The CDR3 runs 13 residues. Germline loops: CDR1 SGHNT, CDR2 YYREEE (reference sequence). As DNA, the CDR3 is TGTGCCAGCATCAATCAGGGGGCCGATGAAGCTTTCTTT. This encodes CASINQGADEAFF.

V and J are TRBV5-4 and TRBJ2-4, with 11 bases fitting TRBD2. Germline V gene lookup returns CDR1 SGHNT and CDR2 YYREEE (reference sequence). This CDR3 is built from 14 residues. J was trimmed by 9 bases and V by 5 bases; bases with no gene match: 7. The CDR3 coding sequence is TGTGCCAGCAGTCTTAGCGGGGGGGCAGGCATTCAGTACTTC. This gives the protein CASSLSGGAGIQYF.

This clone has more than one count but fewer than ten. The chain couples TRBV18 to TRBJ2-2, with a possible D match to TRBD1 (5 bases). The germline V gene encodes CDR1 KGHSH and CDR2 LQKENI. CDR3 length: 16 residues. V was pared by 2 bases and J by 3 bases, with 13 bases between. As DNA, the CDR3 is TGTGCCAGCTCACCATACCAGGGTTTGTACACCGGGGAGCTGTTTTTT. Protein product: CASSPYQGLYTGELFF.

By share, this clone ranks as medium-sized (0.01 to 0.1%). The CDR3 protein is CASSYSTFRMNTEAFF. DNA for the CDR3: TGTGCCAGCAGTTACTCGACGTTCAGGATGAACACTGAAGCTTTCTTT. This rearrangement joins TRBV6-5 to TRBJ1-1; the D is unclear. V shed 0 bases and J shed 0 bases, with 11 bases lying between them. The CDR3 covers 16 residues. Germline V CDR1 and CDR2: MNHEY, SVGAGI.

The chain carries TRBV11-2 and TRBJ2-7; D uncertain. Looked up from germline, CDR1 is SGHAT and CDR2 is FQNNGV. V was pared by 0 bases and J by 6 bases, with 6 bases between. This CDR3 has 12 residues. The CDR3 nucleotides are TGTGCCAGCAGCTTAGATCGAGGCGAGCAGTACTTC. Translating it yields CASSLDRGEQYF.